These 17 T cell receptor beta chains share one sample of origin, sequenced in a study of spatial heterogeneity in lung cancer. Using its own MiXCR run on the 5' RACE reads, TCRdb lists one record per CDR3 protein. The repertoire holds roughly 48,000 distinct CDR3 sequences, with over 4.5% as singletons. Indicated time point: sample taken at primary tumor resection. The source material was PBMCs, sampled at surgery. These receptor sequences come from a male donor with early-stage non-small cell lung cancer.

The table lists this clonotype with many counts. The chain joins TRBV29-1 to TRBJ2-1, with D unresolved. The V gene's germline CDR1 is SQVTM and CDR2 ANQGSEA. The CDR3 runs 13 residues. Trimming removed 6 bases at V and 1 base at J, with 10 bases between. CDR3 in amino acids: CSVRTVSYNEQFF. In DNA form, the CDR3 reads TGCAGCGTCCGGACGGTATCCTACAATGAGCAGTTCTTC.

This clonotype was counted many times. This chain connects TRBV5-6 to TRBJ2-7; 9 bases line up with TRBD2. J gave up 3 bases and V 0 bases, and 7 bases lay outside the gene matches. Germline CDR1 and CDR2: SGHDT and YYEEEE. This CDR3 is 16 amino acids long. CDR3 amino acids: CASSLAGLAGIYEQYF. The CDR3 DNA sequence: TGTGCCAGCAGCTTGGCCGGGCTAGCGGGAATCTACGAGCAGTACTTC.

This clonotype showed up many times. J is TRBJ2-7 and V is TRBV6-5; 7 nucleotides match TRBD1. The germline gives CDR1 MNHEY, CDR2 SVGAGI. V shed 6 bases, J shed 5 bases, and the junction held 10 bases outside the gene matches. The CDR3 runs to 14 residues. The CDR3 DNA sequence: TGTGCCAGCAGCGACAGGGATAAATCGGACGAGCAGTACTTC. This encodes CASSDRDKSDEQYF.

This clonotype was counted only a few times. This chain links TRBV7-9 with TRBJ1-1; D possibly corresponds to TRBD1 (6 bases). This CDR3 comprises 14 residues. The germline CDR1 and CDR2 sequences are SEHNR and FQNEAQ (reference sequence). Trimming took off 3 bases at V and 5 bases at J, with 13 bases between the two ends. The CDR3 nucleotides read TGTGCCAGCAGCTTGACAGGAGGAGTAACTGAAGCTTTCTTT. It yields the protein CASSLTGGVTEAFF.

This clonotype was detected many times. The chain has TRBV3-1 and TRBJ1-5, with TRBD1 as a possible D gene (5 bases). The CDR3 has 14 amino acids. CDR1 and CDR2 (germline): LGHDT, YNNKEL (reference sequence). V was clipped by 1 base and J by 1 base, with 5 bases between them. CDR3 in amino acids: CASSQAGSNQPQHF. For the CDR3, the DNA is TGTGCCAGCAGCCAAGCAGGGAGCAATCAGCCCCAGCATTTT.

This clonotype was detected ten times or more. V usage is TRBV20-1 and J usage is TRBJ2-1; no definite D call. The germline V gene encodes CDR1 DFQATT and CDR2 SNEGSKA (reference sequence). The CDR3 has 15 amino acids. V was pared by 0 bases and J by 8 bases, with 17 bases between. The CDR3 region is CSARDRAGNPHEQFF. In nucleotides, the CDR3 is TGCAGTGCTAGAGATCGGGCAGGAAATCCCCATGAGCAGTTCTTC.

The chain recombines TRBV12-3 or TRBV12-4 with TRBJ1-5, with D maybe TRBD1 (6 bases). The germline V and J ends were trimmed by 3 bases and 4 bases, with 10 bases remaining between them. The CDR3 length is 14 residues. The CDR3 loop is CASSLGAGNQPQHF. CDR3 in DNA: TGTGCCAGCAGTTTGGGGGCAGGGAATCAGCCCCAGCATTTT.

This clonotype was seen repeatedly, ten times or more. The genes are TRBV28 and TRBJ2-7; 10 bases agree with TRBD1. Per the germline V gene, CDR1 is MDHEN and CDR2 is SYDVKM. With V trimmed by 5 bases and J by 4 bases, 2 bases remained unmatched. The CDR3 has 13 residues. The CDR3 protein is CASSGTGDYEQYF. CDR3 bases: TGTGCCAGCAGTGGGACAGGGGATTACGAGCAGTACTTC. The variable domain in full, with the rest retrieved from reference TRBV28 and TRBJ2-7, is DVKVTQSSRYLVKRTGEKVFLECVQDMDHENMFWYRQDPGLGLRLIYFSYDVKMKEKGDIPEGYSVSREKKERFSLILESASTNQTSMYLCASSGTGDYEQYFGPGTRLTVT.

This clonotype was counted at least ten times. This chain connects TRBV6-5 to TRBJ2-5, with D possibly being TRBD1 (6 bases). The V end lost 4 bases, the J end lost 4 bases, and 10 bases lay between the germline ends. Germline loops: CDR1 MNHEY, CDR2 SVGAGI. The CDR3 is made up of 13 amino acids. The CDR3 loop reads CASSSGERETQYF. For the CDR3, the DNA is TGTGCCAGCAGTTCAGGGGAGAGAGAGACCCAGTACTTC.

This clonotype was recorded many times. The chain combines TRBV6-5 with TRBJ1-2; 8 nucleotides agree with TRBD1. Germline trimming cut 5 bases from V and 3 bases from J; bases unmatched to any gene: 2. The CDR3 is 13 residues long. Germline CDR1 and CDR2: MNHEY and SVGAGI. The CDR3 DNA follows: TGTGCCAGCAGTCCGGACAGGGACTATGGCTACACCTTC. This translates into CASSPDRDYGYTF.

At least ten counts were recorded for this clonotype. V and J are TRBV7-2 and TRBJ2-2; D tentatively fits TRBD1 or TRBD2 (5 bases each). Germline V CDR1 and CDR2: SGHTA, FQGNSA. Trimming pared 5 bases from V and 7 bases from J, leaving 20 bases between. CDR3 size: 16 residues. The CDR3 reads CASSPRGLGTGGELFF. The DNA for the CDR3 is TGTGCCAGCAGCCCAAGAGGCCTAGGGACGGGCGGGGAGCTGTTTTTT.

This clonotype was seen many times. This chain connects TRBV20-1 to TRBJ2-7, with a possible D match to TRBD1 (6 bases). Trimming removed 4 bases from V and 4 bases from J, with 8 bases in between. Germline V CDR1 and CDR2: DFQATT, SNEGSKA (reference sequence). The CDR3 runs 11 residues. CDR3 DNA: TGCAGTGCTATAACAGGGTACGAGCAGTACTTC. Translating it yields CSAITGYEQYF.

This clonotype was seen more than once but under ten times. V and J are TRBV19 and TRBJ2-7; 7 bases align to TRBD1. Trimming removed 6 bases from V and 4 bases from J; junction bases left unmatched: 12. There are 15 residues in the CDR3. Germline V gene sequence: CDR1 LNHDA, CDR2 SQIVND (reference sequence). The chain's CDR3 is CASRRGPYRGYEQYF. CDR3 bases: TGTGCCAGTAGGAGGGGGCCCTATCGCGGATACGAGCAGTACTTC.

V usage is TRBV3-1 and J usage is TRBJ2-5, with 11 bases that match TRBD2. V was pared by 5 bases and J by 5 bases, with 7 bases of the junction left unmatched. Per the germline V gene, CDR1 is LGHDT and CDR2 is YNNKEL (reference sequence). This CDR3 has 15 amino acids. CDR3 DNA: TGTGCCAGCAGCTTTAGCGGGAGGGCCTATGAGACCCAGTACTTC. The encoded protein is CASSFSGRAYETQYF.

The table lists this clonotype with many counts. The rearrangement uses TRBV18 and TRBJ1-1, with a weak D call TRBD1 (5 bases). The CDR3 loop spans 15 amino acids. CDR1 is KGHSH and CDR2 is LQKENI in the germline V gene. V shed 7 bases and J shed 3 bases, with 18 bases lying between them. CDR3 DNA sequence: TGTGCCAGCTTCACCCAGGGAGGGGCTGACACTGAAGCTTTCTTT. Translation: CASFTQGGADTEAFF. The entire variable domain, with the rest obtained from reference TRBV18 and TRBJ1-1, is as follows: NAGVMQNPRHLVRRRGQEARLRCSPMKGHSHVYWYRQLPEEGLKFMVYLQKENIIDESGMPKERFSAEFPKEGPSILRIQQVVRGDSAAYFCASFTQGGADTEAFFGQGTRLTVV.

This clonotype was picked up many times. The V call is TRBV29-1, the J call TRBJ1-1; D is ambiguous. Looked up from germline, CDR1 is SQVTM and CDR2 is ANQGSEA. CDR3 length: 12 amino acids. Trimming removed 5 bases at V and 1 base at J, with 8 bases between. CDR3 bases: TGCAGCGTTTTCGACTGGAACACTGAAGCTTTCTTT. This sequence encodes CSVFDWNTEAFF.

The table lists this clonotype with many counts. For the CDR3, the DNA is TGTGCCAGCAGCTTGGAAGCGGGACCCTACGAGCAGTACTTC. Residues: CASSLEAGPYEQYF. The rearrangement links TRBV7-2 to TRBJ2-7; the match to TRBD2 covers 7 bases. This CDR3 is built from 14 residues. Trimming cost V 3 bases and J 2 bases; bases outside gene matches: 4. Per germline, CDR1 SGHTA and CDR2 FQGNSA.